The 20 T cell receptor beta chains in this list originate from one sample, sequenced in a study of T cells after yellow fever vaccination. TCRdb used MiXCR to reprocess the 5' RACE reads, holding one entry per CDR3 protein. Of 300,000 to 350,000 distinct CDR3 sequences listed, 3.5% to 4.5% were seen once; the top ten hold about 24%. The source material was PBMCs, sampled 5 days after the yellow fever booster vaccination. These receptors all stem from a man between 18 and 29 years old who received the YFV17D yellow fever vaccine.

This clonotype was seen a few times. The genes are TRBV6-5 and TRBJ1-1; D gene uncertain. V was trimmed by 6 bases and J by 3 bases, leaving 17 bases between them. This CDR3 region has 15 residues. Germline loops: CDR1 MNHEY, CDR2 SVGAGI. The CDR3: CASSMKLRYYTEAFF. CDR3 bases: TGTGCCAGCAGCATGAAGCTCAGGTACTACACTGAAGCTTTCTTT.

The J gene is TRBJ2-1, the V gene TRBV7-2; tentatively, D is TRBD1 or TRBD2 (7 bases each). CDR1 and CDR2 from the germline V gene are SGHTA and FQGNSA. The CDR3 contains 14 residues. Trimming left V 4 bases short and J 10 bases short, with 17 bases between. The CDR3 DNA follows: TGTGCCAGCAGCTCCCGGGACAGCGGGATAGAGCAGTTCTTC. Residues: CASSSRDSGIEQFF.

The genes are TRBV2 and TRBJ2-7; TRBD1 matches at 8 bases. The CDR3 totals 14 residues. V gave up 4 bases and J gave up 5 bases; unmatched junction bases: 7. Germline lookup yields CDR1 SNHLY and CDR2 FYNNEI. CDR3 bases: TGTGCCAGCAGTGGGACAGGGACAATCCACGAGCAGTACTTC. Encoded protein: CASSGTGTIHEQYF.

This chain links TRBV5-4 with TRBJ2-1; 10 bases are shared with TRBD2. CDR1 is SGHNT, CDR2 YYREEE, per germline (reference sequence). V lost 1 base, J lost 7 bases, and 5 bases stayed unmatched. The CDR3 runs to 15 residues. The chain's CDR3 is CASSLQRGGRNEQFF. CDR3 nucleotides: TGTGCCAGCAGCTTGCAGCGGGGGGGCAGGAATGAGCAGTTCTTC.

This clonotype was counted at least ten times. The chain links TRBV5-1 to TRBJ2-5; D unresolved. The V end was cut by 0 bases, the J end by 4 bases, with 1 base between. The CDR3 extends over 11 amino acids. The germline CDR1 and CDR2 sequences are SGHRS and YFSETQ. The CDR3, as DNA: TGCGCCAGCAGCTTGGTAGAGACCCAGTACTTC. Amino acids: CASSLVETQYF.

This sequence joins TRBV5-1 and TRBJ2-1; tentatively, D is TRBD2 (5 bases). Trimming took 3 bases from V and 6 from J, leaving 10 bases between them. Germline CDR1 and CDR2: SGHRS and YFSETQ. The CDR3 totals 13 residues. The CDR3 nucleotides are TGCGCCAGCAGCTGGACTTCCCTCAATGAGCAGTTCTTC. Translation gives CASSWTSLNEQFF.

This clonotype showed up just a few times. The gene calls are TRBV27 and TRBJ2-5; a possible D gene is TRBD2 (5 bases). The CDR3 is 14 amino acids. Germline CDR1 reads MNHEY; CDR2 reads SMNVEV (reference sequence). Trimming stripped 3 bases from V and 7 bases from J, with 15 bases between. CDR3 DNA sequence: TGTGCCAGCAGTTTCGGTGGCGGGCCGGGGACCCAGTACTTC. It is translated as CASSFGGGPGTQYF.

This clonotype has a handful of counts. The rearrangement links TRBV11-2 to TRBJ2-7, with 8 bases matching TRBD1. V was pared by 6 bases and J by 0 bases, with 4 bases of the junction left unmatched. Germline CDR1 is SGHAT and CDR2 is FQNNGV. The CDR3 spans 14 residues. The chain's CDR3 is CASRLTGGSYEQYF. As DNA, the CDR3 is TGTGCCAGCAGGTTAACAGGGGGCTCCTACGAGCAGTACTTC.

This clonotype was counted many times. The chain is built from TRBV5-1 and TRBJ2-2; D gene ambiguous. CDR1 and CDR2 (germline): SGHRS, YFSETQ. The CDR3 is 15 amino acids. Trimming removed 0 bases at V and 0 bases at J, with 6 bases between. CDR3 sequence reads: CASSLVWSNTGELFF. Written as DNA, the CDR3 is TGCGCCAGCAGCTTGGTTTGGTCGAACACCGGGGAGCTGTTTTTT.

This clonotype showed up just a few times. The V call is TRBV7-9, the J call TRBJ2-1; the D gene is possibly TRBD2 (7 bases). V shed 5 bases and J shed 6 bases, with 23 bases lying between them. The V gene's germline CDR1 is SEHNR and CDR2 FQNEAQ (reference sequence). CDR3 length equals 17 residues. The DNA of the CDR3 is TGTGCCAGCAGCCCACGGGGGGCGGGGGTCCAGGGCAATGAGCAGTTCTTC. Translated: CASSPRGAGVQGNEQFF.

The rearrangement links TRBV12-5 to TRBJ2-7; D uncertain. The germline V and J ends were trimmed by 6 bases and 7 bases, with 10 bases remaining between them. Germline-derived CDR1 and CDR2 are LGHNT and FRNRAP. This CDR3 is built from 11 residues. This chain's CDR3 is CASGLTTEQYF. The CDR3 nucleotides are TGTGCTAGTGGGCTTACTACAGAGCAGTACTTC.

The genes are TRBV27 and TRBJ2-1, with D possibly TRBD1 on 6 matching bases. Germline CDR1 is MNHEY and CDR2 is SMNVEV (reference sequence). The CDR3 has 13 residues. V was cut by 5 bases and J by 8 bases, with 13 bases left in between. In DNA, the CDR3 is TGTGCCAGCAGTCCCACAGGGACCGATGAGCAGTTCTTC. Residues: CASSPTGTDEQFF.

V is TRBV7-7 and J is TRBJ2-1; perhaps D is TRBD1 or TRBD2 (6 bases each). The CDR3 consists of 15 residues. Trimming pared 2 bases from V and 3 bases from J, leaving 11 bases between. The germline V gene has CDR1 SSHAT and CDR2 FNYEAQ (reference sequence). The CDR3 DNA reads TGTGCCAGCAGCTTATCGGGGGCCCACTACAATGAGCAGTTCTTC. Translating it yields CASSLSGAHYNEQFF.

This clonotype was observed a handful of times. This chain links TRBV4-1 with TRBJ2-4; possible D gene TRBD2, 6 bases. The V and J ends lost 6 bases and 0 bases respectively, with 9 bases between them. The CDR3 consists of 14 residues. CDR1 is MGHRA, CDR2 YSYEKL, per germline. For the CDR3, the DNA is TGCGCCAGCAGTGGAGGGACAGCCAAAAACATTCAGTACTTC. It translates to CASSGGTAKNIQYF.

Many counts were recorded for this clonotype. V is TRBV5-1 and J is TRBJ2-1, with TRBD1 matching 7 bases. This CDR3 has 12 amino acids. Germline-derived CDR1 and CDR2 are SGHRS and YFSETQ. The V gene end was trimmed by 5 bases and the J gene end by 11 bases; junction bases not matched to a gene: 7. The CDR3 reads CASRNRGPKQFF. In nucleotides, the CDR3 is TGCGCCAGCAGGAACAGGGGACCGAAGCAGTTCTTC.

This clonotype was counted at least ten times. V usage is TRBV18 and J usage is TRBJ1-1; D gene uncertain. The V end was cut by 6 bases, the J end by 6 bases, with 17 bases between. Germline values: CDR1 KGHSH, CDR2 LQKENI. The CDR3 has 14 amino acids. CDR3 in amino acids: CASSPPRIFAEAFF. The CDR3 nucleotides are TGTGCCAGCTCGCCCCCTCGGATTTTCGCTGAAGCTTTCTTT.

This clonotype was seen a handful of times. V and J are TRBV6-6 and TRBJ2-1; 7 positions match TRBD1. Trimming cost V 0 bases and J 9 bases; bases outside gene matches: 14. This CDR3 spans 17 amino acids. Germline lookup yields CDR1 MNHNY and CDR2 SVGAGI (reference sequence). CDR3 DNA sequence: TGTGCCAGCAGTTACTCACAAGGACAGGTCGCCTTCGGTGAGCAGTTCTTC. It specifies CASSYSQGQVAFGEQFF.

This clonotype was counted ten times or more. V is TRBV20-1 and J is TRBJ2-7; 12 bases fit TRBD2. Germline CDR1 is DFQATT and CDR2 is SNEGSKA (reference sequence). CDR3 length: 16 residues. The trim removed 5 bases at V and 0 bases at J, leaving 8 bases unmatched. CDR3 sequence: CSARPRLAGASYEQYV. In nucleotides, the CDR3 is TGCAGTGCTCGTCCACGACTAGCGGGGGCCTCCTACGAGCAGTACGTC.

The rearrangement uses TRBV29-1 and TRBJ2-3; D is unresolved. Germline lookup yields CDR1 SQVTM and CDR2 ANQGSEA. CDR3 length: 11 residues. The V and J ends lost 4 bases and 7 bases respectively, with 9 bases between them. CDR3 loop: CSVGVSNTQYF. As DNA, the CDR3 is TGCAGCGTTGGGGTTTCAAATACGCAGTATTTT.

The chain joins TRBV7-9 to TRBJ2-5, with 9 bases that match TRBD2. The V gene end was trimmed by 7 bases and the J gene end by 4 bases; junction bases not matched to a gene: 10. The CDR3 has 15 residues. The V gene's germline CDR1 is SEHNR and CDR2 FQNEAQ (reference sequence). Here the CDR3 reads CASNQAGGVAETQYF. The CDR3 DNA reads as TGTGCCAGCAACCAAGCGGGGGGAGTGGCAGAGACCCAGTACTTC.